The source of this T cell receptor beta chain is a study of cytomegalovirus exposure and HLA in healthy donors. V was pared by 0 bases and J by 6 bases, with 7 bases of the junction left unmatched. Germline V gene sequence: CDR1 MNHEY, CDR2 SVGAGI. The CDR3 covers 15 residues. A remark on this clone: Its matching antigen is unknown.

Overall study findings and caveats: Further analysis was carried out later, and it showed several of the most significant clusters appearing linked to common viral pathogens. Most likely, a cluster of highly shared sequence variants arose as a sequencing artifact.

The donors were healthy bone marrow donors. The PCR contained 60 Vbeta and 13 Jbeta primers. The protocol was immunoSEQ multiplex PCR, while the TCRdb copy is restricted to in-frame clones and leaves out a portion. The table has some 180,000 clones, 82% seen once. The receptor was isolated from a man between 40 and 49 years old in good health and CMV-seronegative. The sequencing input was PBMCs. The chain carries TRBV6-5 and TRBJ1-2; 7 bases are shared with TRBD1. As DNA, the CDR3 is TGTGCCAGCAGTTACTCAGGGACAGTTCTTGATGGCTACACCTTC. This gives the protein CASSYSGTVLDGYTF.